These T cell receptor beta chains were read from a single sample in a study of T cell responses to AZD1222 COVID-19 vaccine. Clones were read by immunoSEQ multiplex PCR, and TCRdb kept only the in-frame ones, dropping some. The sample holds about 76,000 clones; roughly nine tenths are singletons and the top ten take about 4.3%. The starting material was peripheral blood, obtained on day 0 of AZD1222 vaccination. The receptors shown here come from an adult in good health. CDR3s include the opening cysteine and the closing phenylalanine or tryptophan. A D gene is named only where the DNA matches it firmly. Clone size is shown for a subset of rows, as once, few, many or a class of expanded clone.

once,TRBD1,TRBJ2-7,TRBV3-1/TRBV3-2,CASSHYSGTGAYEQYF,TGTGCCAGCAGCCACTACTCCGGGACAGGCGCCTACGAGCAGTACTTC
.,.,TRBJ2-5,TRBV25-1,CASSGGPGQETQYF,TGTGCCAGCAGTGGTGGGCCAGGCCAAGAGACCCAGTACTTC
.,.,TRBJ1-2,TRBV5-1,CASSLREGSNYGYTF,TGCGCCAGCAGCTTGAGAGAGGGGTCTAACTATGGCTACACCTTC
.,.,TRBJ2-2,TRBV7-3,CASSFTSGNTGELFF,TGTGCCAGCAGCTTTACGTCTGGCAACACCGGGGAGCTGTTTTTT
.,.,TRBJ2-1,TRBV11-1,CASSLIIPVGNEQFF,TGTGCCAGCAGCTTGATTATCCCGGTAGGCAATGAGCAGTTCTTC
once,.,TRBJ1-1,TRBV24-1,CATSDSVNTEAFF,TGTGCCACCAGTGACTCGGTGAACACTGAAGCTTTCTTT
.,.,TRBJ2-7,TRBV28,CASTSKTYEQYF,TGTGCCAGCACCTCTAAAACCTACGAGCAGTACTTC
.,.,TRBJ2-1,TRBV11-3,CASSLGLANNEQFF,TGTGCCAGCAGCTTAGGGCTAGCCAACAATGAGCAGTTCTTC
.,.,TRBJ1-1,TRBV29-1,CSVLVQGFTEAFF,TGCAGCGTTCTAGTCCAGGGGTTCACTGAAGCTTTCTTT
.,TRBD2,TRBJ2-1,TRBV7-9,CASSLSTSGGPKFF,TGTGCCAGCAGCTTGTCGACTAGCGGGGGGCCGAAGTTCTTC
.,.,TRBJ2-3,TRBV7-2,CASSLDPSTDTQYF,TGTGCCAGCAGCTTAGATCCCTCCACAGATACGCAGTATTTT
.,.,TRBJ2-3,TRBV5-6,CASSSPIGPSTDTQYF,TGTGCCAGCAGCTCTCCCATAGGCCCCAGCACAGATACGCAGTATTTT
once,.,TRBJ2-3,TRBV18,CASSPYSTDTQYF,TGTGCCAGCTCACCTTACAGCACAGATACGCAGTATTTT
.,.,TRBJ1-1,TRBV7-8,CASSPPGPGLNTEAFF,TGTGCCAGCAGCCCACCAGGACCGGGCCTGAACACTGAAGCTTTCTTT
.,.,TRBJ1-3,TRBV18,CASSTGAGNTIYF,TGTGCCAGCTCGACAGGAGCGGGAAACACCATATATTTT
once,TRBD1,TRBJ1-5,TRBV6-2/TRBV6-3,CASSPGTGSTQPQHF,TGTGCCAGCAGTCCCGGGACAGGGTCAACTCAGCCCCAGCATTTT
.,.,TRBJ1-2,TRBV6-4,CASTDRPAYGYTF,TGTGCCAGCACGGACCGTCCTGCCTATGGCTACACCTTC
once,.,TRBJ2-7,TRBV12-3/TRBV12-4,CASSLSSIYEQYF,TGTGCCAGCAGTCTGTCGTCTATCTACGAGCAGTACTTC